This TCR beta chain was observed in a study of blood T cell repertoires in COVID-19. Study context: Spain, Italy and the United States supplied samples that represented acute and convalescent COVID-19.

This clone appeared once. Original analysis: Amplification of reference gene primers was used by the study to estimate nucleated cell counts. Sequencing used immunoSEQ multiplex PCR; TCRdb keeps in-frame clones, though not all of them. V, J and clone size were drawn from that table, and D and trimming were deduced from the DNA. The repertoire consists of about 26,000 clones, with roughly 90% occurring once and the leading ten covering 2.5% to 3%. The CDR3 is made up of 13 amino acids. In germline, CDR1 is KGHSH, CDR2 LQKENI. The J segment lost 7 bases and the V segment lost 3 bases, leaving 2 bases of the junction unmatched.

The chain links TRBV18 to TRBJ2-7, with TRBD1 matching 11 bases. Sample: peripheral blood. The receptor's source is a human donor in a cohort sampled during active COVID-19. CDR3 in DNA: TGTGCCAGCTCACCCCGGGACAGGGGGGAGCAGTACGTC. Translating it yields CASSPRDRGEQYV.